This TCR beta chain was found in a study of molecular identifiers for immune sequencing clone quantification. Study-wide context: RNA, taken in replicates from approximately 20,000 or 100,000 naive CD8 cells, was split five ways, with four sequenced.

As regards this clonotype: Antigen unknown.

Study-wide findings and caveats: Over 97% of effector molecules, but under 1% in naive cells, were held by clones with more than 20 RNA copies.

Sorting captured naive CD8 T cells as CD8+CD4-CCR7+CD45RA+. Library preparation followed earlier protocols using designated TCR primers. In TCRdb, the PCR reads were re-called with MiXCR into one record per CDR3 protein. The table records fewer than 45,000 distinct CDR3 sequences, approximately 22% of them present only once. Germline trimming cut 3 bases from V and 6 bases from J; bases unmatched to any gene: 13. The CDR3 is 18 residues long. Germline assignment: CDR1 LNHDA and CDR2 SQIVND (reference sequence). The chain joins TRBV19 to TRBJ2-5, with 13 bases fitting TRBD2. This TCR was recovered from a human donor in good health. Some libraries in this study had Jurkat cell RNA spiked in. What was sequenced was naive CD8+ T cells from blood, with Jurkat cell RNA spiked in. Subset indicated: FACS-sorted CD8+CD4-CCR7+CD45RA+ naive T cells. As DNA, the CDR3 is TGTGCCAGTAGTATTTTCTGGACTAGCGGGGGACGCCACCAGACCCAGTACTTC. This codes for CASSIFWTSGGRHQTQYF.